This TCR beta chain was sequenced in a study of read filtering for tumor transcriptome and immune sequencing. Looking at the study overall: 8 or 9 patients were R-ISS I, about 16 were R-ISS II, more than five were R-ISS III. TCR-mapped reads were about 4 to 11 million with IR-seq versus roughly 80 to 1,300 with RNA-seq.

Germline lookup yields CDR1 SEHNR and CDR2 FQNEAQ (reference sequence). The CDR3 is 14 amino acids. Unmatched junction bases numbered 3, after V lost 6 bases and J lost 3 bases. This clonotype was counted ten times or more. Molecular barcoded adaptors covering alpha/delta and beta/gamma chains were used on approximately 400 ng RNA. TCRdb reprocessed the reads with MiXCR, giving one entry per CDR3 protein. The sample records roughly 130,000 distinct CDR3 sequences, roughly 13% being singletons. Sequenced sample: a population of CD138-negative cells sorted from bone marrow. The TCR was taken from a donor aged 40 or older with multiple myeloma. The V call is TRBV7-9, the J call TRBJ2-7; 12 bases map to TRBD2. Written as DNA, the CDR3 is TGTGCCAGCAGGCGGACTAGCGGGGTCTACGAGCAGTACTTC. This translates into CASRRTSGVYEQYF.